The rows below give T cell receptor beta chains drawn from one sample of a study of cytomegalovirus exposure and HLA in healthy donors. Produced via immunoSEQ multiplex PCR; TCRdb's table is partial and in-frame only. Found here are under 250,000 clones, roughly 80% of them singletons; the top ten hold approximately 3.8%. Material for sequencing was PBMCs. The receptors derive from a male donor in good health and CMV-seronegative. Both conserved end residues are part of each CDR3. D genes are given only for firm matches. The size entry is marked missing in some rows and otherwise reads once, few, many or a size class.

v_call	j_call	clone_size	d_call	cdr3_nt	cdr3_aa
TRBV7-3	TRBJ2-1	.	TRBD2	TGTGCCAGCAGCTCGAGCGGGGCTAATGAGCAGTTCTTC	CASSSSGANEQFF
TRBV6-6	TRBJ1-2	.	TRBD1	TGTGCCAGCAGTTACCCCTGGGACAGGGGGGACTATGGCTACACCTTC	CASSYPWDRGDYGYTF
TRBV6-5	TRBJ1-2	.	.	TGTGCCAGCAGTCATCTCACCCTAGACTATGGCTACACCTTC	CASSHLTLDYGYTF
TRBV5-4	TRBJ2-7	once	TRBD1	TGTGCCAGCAGCTTTATAGGGGGCGCGATTAACTACGAGCAGTACTTC	CASSFIGGAINYEQYF
TRBV4-1	TRBJ1-3	few	TRBD1	TGCGCCAGCAGCCCGACAGGGCTCTCTGGAAACACCATATATTTT	CASSPTGLSGNTIYF
TRBV5-4	TRBJ2-5	.	TRBD1	TGTGCCAGCAGCTTGGAAGGACAGGCAGGCCCGCAGTACTTC	CASSLEGQAGPQYF
TRBV27	TRBJ2-6	.	.	TGTGCCAGCAGTTTATCGTCTGCTGGGGCCAACGTCCTGACTTTC	CASSLSSAGANVLTF
TRBV29-1	TRBJ1-1	.	TRBD1	TGCAGCGCGTTGACAGGGCGGGGCCCTGAAGCTTTCTTT	CSALTGRGPEAFF
TRBV5-4	TRBJ1-1	.	.	TGTGCCAGCAGCAGGTGGGGAGTAGCTGAAGCTTTCTTT	CASSRWGVAEAFF
TRBV6-1	TRBJ1-1	.	.	TGTGCCAGCAGTCATCACACTGAAGCTTTCTTT	CASSHHTEAFF
TRBV20-1	TRBJ2-5	.	.	TGCAGTGCTAGAGTCGGGTTTGAGTACTTC	CSARVGFEYF
TRBV29-1	TRBJ1-2	.	.	TGCAGCGTTGCCCGGACAGAGGTCCGCGACTATGGCTACACCTTC	CSVARTEVRDYGYTF
TRBV5-6	TRBJ2-2	once	.	TGTGCCAGCGTTTTGAGGCCCTCTTTTAACACCGGGGAGCTGTTTTTT	CASVLRPSFNTGELFF
TRBV9	TRBJ1-4	.	.	TGTGCCAGCAGTCCGAACCAACATAATGCAACTAATGAAAAACTGTTTTTT	CASSPNQHNATNEKLFF
TRBV6-5	TRBJ2-2	.	.	TGTGCCAGCAGTTACCAGGACGGACTTGACGGGGAGCTGTTTTTT	CASSYQDGLDGELFF
TRBV19	TRBJ2-2	.	TRBD1	TGTGCCAGTGAGGACAGGGGGCCCACCGGGGAGCTGTTTTTT	CASEDRGPTGELFF
TRBV9	TRBJ2-7	.	TRBD2	TGTGCCAGCAGCGTAGCGGCGGGAGTCTACGAGCAGTACTTC	CASSVAAGVYEQYF
TRBV5-1	TRBJ1-2	.	.	TGCGCCAGCAGCTTTCAGGGTGGGGATGGCTACACCTTC	CASSFQGGDGYTF
TRBV5-1	TRBJ2-5	.	.	TGCGCCAGCAGCTTTGGAGTGGCAGAGACCCAGTACTTC	CASSFGVAETQYF
TRBV30	TRBJ2-7	.	TRBD1	TGTGCCTGGGATGGAGGACAGGGGTCCTCTTACGAGCAGTACTTC	CAWDGGQGSSYEQYF
TRBV19	TRBJ2-1	once	.	TGTGCCAGTAGTATTAATTTAGCGGCGGACAATGAGCAGTTCTTC	CASSINLAADNEQFF
TRBV6-1	TRBJ1-2	.	.	TGTGCCAGCAGTGATCTCTATGGCTACACCTTC	CASSDLYGYTF
TRBV11-2	TRBJ2-7	.	TRBD2	TGTGCCAGCAGCCCTAACTACCCCTGGGAGCGGGAGGAGGCCGAGCAGTACTTC	CASSPNYPWEREEAEQYF
TRBV5-4	TRBJ2-3	.	TRBD2	TGTGCCAGCAGCTTAGCCAAGCGGGAGGGCACAGATACGCAGTATTTT	CASSLAKREGTDTQYF
TRBV4-1	TRBJ2-6	.	TRBD1	TGCGCCAGCACCACCGGGACAGGGGGAAGTGGGGCCAACGTCCTGACTTTC	CASTTGTGGSGANVLTF
TRBV5-1	TRBJ2-7	.	.	TGCGCCAGCAGCGGGGCCAGCCCCGACTACGAGCAGTACTTC	CASSGASPDYEQYF
TRBV5-8	TRBJ1-2	.	.	TGTGCCAGCAGCTTAATGAACAGGGCGCTTTACTATGGCTACACCTTC	CASSLMNRALYYGYTF
TRBV6-4	TRBJ2-3	.	.	TGTGCCAGCAGTCTTAGGACAGTCACAGATACGCAGTATTTT	CASSLRTVTDTQYF
TRBV5-3	TRBJ1-4	few	.	TGTGCCAGAAGCTTGAGAGGCAGAATGGAAACTAATGAAAAACTGTTTTTT	CARSLRGRMETNEKLFF
TRBV6-5	TRBJ2-7	.	.	TGTGCCAGCAGCCGGAACCGGGACTCCTACGAGCAGTACTTC	CASSRNRDSYEQYF
TRBV7-9	TRBJ2-7	.	TRBD2	TGTGCCAGCAGCCGATGGACTAGCGGGAGTAGGTACGAGCAGTACTTC	CASSRWTSGSRYEQYF
TRBV4-2	TRBJ2-7	.	TRBD2	TGTGCCAGCAGCCCCACAGGACTAGCGGGACAGTACGAGCAGTACTTC	CASSPTGLAGQYEQYF
TRBV28	TRBJ2-7	.	.	TGTGCCAGCAGTCCCACCGGGGTACCCTACGAGCAGTACTTC	CASSPTGVPYEQYF
TRBV5-6	TRBJ2-7	.	TRBD1	TGTGCCAGCAGCGGAGGGACAGGGGCCTACGAGCAGTACTTC	CASSGGTGAYEQYF
TRBV9	TRBJ1-1	.	.	TGTGCCAGCAGCGTAGATCGGGAGGGTGGTGGGACTGAAGCTTTCTTT	CASSVDREGGGTEAFF
TRBV9	TRBJ1-5	once	.	TGTGCCAGCAGCGTAGAGGAGTCGCAGCCCCAGCATTTT	CASSVEESQPQHF
TRBV6-1	TRBJ2-2	once	TRBD1	TGTGCCAGCACCCTAGGGACAGTGAACACCGGGGAGCTGTTTTTT	CASTLGTVNTGELFF
TRBV13	TRBJ1-2	few	TRBD1	TGTGCCAGCAGCGCTCGGGACAGGGCTAACTATGGCTACACCTTC	CASSARDRANYGYTF
TRBV28	TRBJ1-5	.	.	TGTGCCAGCAGTTCCCCCCAGGTTCAGCCCCAGCATTTT	CASSSPQVQPQHF
TRBV5-1	TRBJ2-1	.	.	TGCGCCAGCAGCCTGGGTTCGCGAAACTCCTACAATGAGCAGTTCTTC	CASSLGSRNSYNEQFF
TRBV6-6	TRBJ1-6	.	.	TGTGCCAGCAGCTGGGACTCCCTCAGGTCACCCCTCCACTTT	CASSWDSLRSPLHF
TRBV11-3	TRBJ2-2	.	.	TGTGCCAGCAGCCCGGGGACTTACACCGGGGAGCTGTTTTTT	CASSPGTYTGELFF
TRBV5-4	TRBJ2-3	.	.	TGTGCCAGCAGCCCGGGAGTAGCGGGCACAGATACGCAGTATTTT	CASSPGVAGTDTQYF
TRBV7-8	TRBJ1-2	.	.	TGTGCCAGCAGCTTAAGTTATGGACAGACCTATGGCTACACCTTC	CASSLSYGQTYGYTF
TRBV28	TRBJ1-1	few	.	TGTGCCAGCACCACAACAGTGTGTGAAGCTTTCTTT	CASTTTVCEAFF
TRBV4-1	TRBJ1-5	.	.	TGCGCCAGCAGCCACGACGGGAGGAATCAGCCCCAGCATTTT	CASSHDGRNQPQHF
TRBV27	TRBJ2-5	.	TRBD1	TGTGCCAGCAGTTGGCAACAGGGGGCGTGGGAGGAGCAGTACTTC	CASSWQQGAWEEQYF
TRBV19	TRBJ1-1	.	TRBD1	TGTGCCAGTATCGGGACAGCCAACACTGAAGCTTTCTTT	CASIGTANTEAFF
TRBV29-1	TRBJ2-7	.	TRBD2	TGCAGCGTTGACGGCGGGAGCGGGACTGGCGAGCAGTACTTC	CSVDGGSGTGEQYF
TRBV11-3	TRBJ1-5	.	TRBD1	TGTGCCAGCAGCCCCCCTCAGGGGGCTTGGAATAGCAATCAGCCCCAGCATTTT	CASSPPQGAWNSNQPQHF